This T cell receptor beta chain was identified during a study of T cell responses to AZD1222 COVID-19 vaccine. The wider study: Second-dose intervals near 4 or 12 weeks were combined. Study-level findings and limits: White British people made up most donors, females outnumbered males, and clonal diversity was possibly underestimated. Repertoires were obtained only post-peak T cell response.

Germline V CDR1 and CDR2: SGHVS, FNYEAQ. CDR3 length: 12 amino acids. Trimming removed 5 bases at V and 6 bases at J, with 11 bases between. Worth noting for this clone: The antigen is undetermined.

Repertoires were generated with immunoSEQ multiplex PCR, while TCRdb's copy carries only in-frame clones and drops some. Of around 94,000 clones listed, over 75% were seen once; the top ten hold about 19%. This rearrangement joins TRBV7-6 to TRBJ2-7; D not resolved. This TCR was recovered from an adult in good health. The material was peripheral blood, obtained on day 0 of AZD1222 vaccination. CDR3 sequence: CASSPDAGEQYF. CDR3 bases: TGTGCCAGCAGCCCTGATGCCGGCGAGCAGTACTTC.